This T cell receptor (beta chain) is drawn from a study of cytomegalovirus exposure and HLA in healthy donors. Study context: A preliminary data release comprised around 90 million unique TCRs obtained from HLA-typed donors.

The primer mix had 60 Vbeta and 13 Jbeta primers. Method: immunoSEQ multiplex PCR; TCRdb's copy keeps in-frame clones and lacks some. The sample records some 120,000 clones, 79% being singletons. This clone was seen just once. Its antigen is unidentified. The identical CDR3 is also encoded by other nucleotide sequences in the sample. The CDR3 loop spans 14 amino acids. Germline CDR1 is SGHTA and CDR2 is FQGNSA. The V end was cut by 5 bases, the J end by 5 bases, with 16 bases between. General study points: Diagnosis of cytomegalovirus status made by the classifier reportedly showed high specificity and sensitivity. An analysis that came later showed most CMV-associated TCR beta chains appearing HLA-restricted. Later analysis associated a missense DCLRE1C variant with TCR beta V- and J-gene trimming.

The chain is built from TRBV7-2 and TRBJ2-7, with D tentatively TRBD2 (6 bases). Sequenced sample: PBMCs. This TCR derives from a young man in good health and CMV-seronegative. The CDR3 region is CASSPVEGAHEQYF. The CDR3 coding sequence is TGTGCCAGCAGCCCGGTGGAGGGTGCCCACGAGCAGTACTTC. Complete variable domain (other parts from reference TRBV7-2 and TRBJ2-7): GAGVSQSPSNKVTEKGKDVELRCDPISGHTALYWYRQSLGQGLEFLIYFQGNSAPDKSGLPSDRFSAERTGGSVSTLTIQRTQQEDSAVYLCASSPVEGAHEQYFGPGTRLTVT.